This TCR beta chain was identified during a study of early T cells in non-severe SARS-CoV-2 infection. Study-wide background: Bulk RNA from unsorted whole blood was sequenced; chains were unpaired. Study conclusions and caveats: VDJdb matches were skewed toward anti-spike CD8 T cell responses.

Researchers tagged individual cDNA molecules with unique molecular identifiers. TCRdb reprocessed the 5' RACE reads with MiXCR, giving one entry per CDR3 protein. This sample has just over 95,000 distinct CDR3 sequences, with 11% found just once. As concerns this clonotype: Its antigen is unidentified.

The sample taken for sequencing was whole blood. This TCR was sampled from an adult who was a healthcare worker with PCR-confirmed SARS-CoV-2 infection or an uninfected control (not recorded which).

This CDR3 reads CASSLLAQPQHF. CDR3 nucleotide sequence: TGTGCCAGCAGCTTGTTGGCTCAGCCCCAGCATTTT. The chain couples TRBV7-2 to TRBJ1-5; D is unresolved. V lost 3 bases to trimming and J lost 6 bases, with 6 bases between them. Germline V CDR1 and CDR2: SGHTA, FQGNSA. The CDR3 length is 12 residues.